Sequencing of this T cell receptor beta chain was carried out in a study of blood T cells in healthy people across ages. Primed by a sample-barcoded 5' primer and a J-beta primer mix, a second PCR proceeded for roughly 6 to 12 cycles. Each cDNA molecule carried a tag from a template-switch adaptor that contained 12 random nucleotides. TCRdb processed the 5' RACE reads anew with MiXCR; each CDR3 protein has one entry. Here the sample spans about 1.5 million distinct CDR3 sequences, around 39% being singletons. Trimming took off 6 bases at V and 2 bases at J, with 13 bases between the two ends. This CDR3 is built from 13 residues. CDR1 is DFQATT, CDR2 SNEGSKA, per germline (reference sequence).

The chain is built from TRBV20-1 and TRBJ1-2, with D perhaps matching TRBD1 (6 bases). The sample was blood. This clonotype was obtained from a woman between 18 and 29 years old in good health. This CDR3 is CSARPQGNYGYTF. CDR3 nucleotide sequence: TGCAGTGCCCGTCCTCAGGGGAACTATGGCTACACCTTC.